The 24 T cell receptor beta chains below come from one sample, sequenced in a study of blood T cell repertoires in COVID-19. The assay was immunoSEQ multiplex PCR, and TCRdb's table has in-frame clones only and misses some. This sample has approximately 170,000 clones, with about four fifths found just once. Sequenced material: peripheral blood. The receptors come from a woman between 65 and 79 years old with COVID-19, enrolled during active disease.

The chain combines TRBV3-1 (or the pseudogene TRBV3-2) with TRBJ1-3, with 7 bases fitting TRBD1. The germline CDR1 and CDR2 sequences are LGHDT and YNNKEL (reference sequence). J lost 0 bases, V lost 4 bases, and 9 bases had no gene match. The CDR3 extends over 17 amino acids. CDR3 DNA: TGTGCCAGCAGCCCACGACAGGGAACCTACTCTGGAAACACCATATATTTT. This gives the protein CASSPRQGTYSGNTIYF.

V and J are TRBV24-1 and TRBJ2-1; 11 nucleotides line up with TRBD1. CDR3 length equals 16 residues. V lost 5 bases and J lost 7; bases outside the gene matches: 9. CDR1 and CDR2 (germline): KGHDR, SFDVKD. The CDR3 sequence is CATSVIGQGALNEQFF. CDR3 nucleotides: TGTGCCACCAGTGTCATTGGACAGGGGGCTTTGAATGAGCAGTTCTTC.

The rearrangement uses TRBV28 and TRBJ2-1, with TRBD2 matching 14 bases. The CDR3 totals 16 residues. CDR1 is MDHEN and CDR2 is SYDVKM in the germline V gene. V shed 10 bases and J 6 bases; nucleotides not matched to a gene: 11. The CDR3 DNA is TGTGCCACCGACCTCAAGGGGACTAGCGGGAGCAATGAGCAGTTCTTC. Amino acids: CATDLKGTSGSNEQFF.

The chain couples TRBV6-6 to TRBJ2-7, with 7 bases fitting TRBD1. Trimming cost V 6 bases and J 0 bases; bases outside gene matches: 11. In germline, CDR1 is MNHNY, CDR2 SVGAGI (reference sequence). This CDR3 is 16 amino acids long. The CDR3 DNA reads TGTGCCAGCAGCCGATCTAGACAGGGAAGCTCCTACGAGCAGTACTTC. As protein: CASSRSRQGSSYEQYF.

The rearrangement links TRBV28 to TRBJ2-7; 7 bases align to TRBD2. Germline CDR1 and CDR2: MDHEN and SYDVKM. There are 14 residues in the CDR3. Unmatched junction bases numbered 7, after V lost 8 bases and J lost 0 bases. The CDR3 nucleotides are TGTGCCAGCGATGCCGGGGGGAGCTCCTACGAGCAGTACTTC. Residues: CASDAGGSSYEQYF.

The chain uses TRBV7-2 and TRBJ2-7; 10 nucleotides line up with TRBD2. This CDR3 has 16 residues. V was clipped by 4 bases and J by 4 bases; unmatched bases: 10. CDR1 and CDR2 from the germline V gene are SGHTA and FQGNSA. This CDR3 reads CASSSHQAGGPYEQYF. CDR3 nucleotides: TGTGCCAGCAGCTCACACCAAGCGGGAGGGCCTTACGAGCAGTACTTC.

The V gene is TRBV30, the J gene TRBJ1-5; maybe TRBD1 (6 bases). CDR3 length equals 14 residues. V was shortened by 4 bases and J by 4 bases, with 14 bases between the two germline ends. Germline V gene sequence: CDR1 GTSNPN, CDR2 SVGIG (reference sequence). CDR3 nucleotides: TGTGCCTGGACGGGGGGGCAGCGTAATCAGCCCCAGCATTTT. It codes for CAWTGGQRNQPQHF.

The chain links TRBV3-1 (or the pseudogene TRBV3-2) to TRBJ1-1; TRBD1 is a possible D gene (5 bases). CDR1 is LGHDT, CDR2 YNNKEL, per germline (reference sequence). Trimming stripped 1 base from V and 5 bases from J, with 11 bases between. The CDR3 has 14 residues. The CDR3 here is CASSQVAGRTEAFF. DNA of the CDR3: TGTGCCAGCAGCCAAGTCGCAGGGCGAACTGAAGCTTTCTTT.

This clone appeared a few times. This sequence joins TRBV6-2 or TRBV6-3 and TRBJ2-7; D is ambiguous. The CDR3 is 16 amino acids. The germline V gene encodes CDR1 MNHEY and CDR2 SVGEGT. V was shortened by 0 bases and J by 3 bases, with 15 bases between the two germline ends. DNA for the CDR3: TGTGCCAGCAGTTACTCGTTGAGCGAATCCGTCTACGAGCAGTACTTC. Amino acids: CASSYSLSESVYEQYF.

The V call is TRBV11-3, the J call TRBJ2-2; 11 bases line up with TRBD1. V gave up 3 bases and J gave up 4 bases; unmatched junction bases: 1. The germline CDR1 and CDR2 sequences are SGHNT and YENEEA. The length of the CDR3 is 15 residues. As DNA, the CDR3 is TGTGCCAGCAGCTTGGGGACAGGGGGCACCGGGGAGCTGTTTTTT. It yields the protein CASSLGTGGTGELFF.

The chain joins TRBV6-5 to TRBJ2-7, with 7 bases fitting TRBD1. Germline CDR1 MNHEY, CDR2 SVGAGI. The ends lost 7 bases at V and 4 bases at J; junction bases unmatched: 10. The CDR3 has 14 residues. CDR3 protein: CASTPGQSSYEQYF. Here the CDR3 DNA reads TGTGCCAGCACTCCGGGACAGTCTTCTTACGAGCAGTACTTC.

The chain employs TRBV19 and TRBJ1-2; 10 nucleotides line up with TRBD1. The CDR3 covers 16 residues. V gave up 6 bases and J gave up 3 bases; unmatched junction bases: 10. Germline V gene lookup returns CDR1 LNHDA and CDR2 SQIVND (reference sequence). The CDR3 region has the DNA TGTGCCAGTAGATCAAGTCCGACAGGGGGCCACTATGGCTACACCTTC. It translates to CASRSSPTGGHYGYTF.

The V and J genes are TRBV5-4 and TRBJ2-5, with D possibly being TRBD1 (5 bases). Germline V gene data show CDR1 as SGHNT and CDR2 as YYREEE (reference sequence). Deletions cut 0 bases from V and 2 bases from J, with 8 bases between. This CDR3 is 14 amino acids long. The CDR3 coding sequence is TGTGCCAGCAGCTTGGACAGGATGCAAGAGACCCAGTACTTC. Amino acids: CASSLDRMQETQYF.

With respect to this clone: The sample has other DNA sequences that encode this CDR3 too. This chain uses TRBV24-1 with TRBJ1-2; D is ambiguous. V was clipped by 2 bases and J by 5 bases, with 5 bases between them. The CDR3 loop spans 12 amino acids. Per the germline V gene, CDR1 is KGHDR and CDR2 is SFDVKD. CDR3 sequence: CATSDSRYGYTF. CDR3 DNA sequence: TGTGCCACCAGTGATTCGCGGTATGGCTACACCTTC.

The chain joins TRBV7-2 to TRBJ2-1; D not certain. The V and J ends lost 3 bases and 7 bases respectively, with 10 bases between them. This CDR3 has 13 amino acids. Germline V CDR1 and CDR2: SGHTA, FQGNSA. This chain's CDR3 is CASSFLLGNEQFF. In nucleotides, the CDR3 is TGTGCCAGCAGCTTCCTCCTAGGAAATGAGCAGTTCTTC. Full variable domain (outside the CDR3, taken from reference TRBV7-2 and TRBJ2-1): GAGVSQSPSNKVTEKGKDVELRCDPISGHTALYWYRQSLGQGLEFLIYFQGNSAPDKSGLPSDRFSAERTGGSVSTLTIQRTQQEDSAVYLCASSFLLGNEQFFGPGTRLTVL.

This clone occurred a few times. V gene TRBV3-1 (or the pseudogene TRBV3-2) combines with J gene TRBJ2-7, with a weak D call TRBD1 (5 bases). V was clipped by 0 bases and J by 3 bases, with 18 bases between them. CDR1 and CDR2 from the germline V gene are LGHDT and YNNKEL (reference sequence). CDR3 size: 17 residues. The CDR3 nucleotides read TGTGCCAGCAGCCAAGAGCGCTTGACAGCCGCTCTCTACGAGCAGTACTTC. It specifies CASSQERLTAALYEQYF.

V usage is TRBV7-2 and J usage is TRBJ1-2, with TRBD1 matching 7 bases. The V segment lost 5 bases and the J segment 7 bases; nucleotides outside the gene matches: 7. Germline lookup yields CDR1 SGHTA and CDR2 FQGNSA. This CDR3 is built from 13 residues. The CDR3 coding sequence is TGTGCCAGCAGCGTAGGGGGCTCAGGTGGCTACACCTTC. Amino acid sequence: CASSVGGSGGYTF.

The CDR3 spells CAWSVLAGSGTGELFF. In DNA, the CDR3 is TGTGCCTGGAGTGTACTAGCGGGATCGGGCACCGGGGAGCTGTTTTTT. V gene TRBV30 combines with J gene TRBJ2-2; 10 bases agree with TRBD2. The ends lost 0 bases at V and 4 bases at J; junction bases unmatched: 5. The germline V gene has CDR1 GTSNPN and CDR2 SVGIG (reference sequence). This CDR3 has 16 residues.

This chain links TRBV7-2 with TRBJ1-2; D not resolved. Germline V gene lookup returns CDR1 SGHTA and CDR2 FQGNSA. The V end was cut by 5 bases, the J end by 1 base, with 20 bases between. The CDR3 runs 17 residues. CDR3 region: CASSLGVNSPRNYGYTF. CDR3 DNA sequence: TGTGCCAGCAGCCTCGGTGTCAATTCCCCTCGTAACTATGGCTACACCTTC.

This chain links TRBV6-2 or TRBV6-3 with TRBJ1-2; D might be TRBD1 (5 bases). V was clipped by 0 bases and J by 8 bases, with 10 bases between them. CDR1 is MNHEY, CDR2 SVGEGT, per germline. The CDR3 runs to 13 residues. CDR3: CASSYSQGAGYTF. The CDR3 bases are TGTGCCAGCAGTTACTCCCAGGGTGCGGGCTACACCTTC.

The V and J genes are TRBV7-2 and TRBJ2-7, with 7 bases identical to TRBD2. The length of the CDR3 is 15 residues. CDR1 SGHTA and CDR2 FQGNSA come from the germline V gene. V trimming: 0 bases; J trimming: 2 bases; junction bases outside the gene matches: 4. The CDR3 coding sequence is TGTGCCAGCAGCTTAGCCTGGGACTACCCCTACGAGCAGTACTTC. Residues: CASSLAWDYPYEQYF.

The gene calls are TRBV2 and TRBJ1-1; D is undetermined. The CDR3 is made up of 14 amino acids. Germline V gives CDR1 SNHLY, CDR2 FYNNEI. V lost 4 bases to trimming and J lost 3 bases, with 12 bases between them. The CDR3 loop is CASSVERTHTEAFF. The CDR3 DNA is TGTGCCAGCAGTGTGGAGAGAACCCACACTGAAGCTTTCTTT.

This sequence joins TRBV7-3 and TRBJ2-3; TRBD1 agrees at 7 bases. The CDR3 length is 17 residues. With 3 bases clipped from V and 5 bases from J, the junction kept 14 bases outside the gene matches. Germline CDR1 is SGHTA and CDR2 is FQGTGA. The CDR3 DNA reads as TGTGCCAGCAGCTTCCTTGAGTTACGGGACAGAGAAGATACGCAGTATTTT. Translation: CASSFLELRDREDTQYF. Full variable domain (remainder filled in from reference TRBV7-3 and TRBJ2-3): GAGVSQTPSNKVTEKGKYVELRCDPISGHTALYWYRQSLGQGPEFLIYFQGTGAADDSGLPNDRFFAVRPEGSVSTLKIQRTERGDSAVYLCASSFLELRDREDTQYFGPGTRLTVL.

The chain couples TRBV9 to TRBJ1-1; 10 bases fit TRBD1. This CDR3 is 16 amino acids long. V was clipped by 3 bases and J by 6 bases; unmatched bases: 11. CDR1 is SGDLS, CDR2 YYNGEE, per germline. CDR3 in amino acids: CASSAVGQGVGAEAFF. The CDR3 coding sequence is TGTGCCAGCAGCGCGGTCGGACAGGGGGTTGGGGCTGAAGCTTTCTTT. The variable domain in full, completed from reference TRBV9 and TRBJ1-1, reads DSGVTQTPKHLITATGQRVTLRCSPRSGDLSVYWYQQSLDQGLQFLIQYYNGEERAKGNILERFSAQQFPDLHSELNLSSLELGDSALYFCASSAVGQGVGAEAFFGQGTRLTVV.